This T cell receptor beta chain was sequenced for a study of T cells in Graves' hyperthyroidism and ophthalmopathy (dated by TCRdb to about 2019). General notes on the study: Peripheral blood samples were taken at the time of initial diagnosis, prior to any treatment. TCR V-J signatures able to tell the groups apart were searched for in a discovery cohort of around 95 patients, of whom 40 to 45 had Graves' ophthalmopathy and around 58 had stable Graves' hyperthyroidism. An independent validation cohort of around 19 hyperthyroidism patients and more than 15 patients who later progressed to ophthalmopathy tested prospective prediction of ophthalmopathy. For training and testing, the 80 to 100 patients in the discovery cohort were randomly divided in a 7:3 ratio. The study also compared thyroid tissue and blood T-cell repertoires from several Graves' hyperthyroidism patients. After blood sampling, hyperthyroidism patients were treated with methimazole at a starting dose of 30 mg daily, and ophthalmopathy patients were treated with high-dose intravenous methylprednisolone. According to the paper, TCR Vbeta CDR3 sequencing was carried out on about 140 peripheral blood samples, which came from fewer than 50 ophthalmopathy, under 85 hyperthyroidism and about 17 progressor patients. Broader findings and caveats from the paper: A 13 V-J signature model separated ophthalmopathy from stable hyperthyroidism, with approximately 87% sensitivity and roughly 81% specificity in cross-validation and 80%/75% in testing. Most expanded thyroid clonotypes (frequency above 0.001) were also detected in blood, a finding suggesting that blood repertoires may reflect thyroid immune responses. Sample size was not statistically predetermined, and investigators were not blinded to group allocation. In validation, the model predicted progression to ophthalmopathy with approximately 70% sensitivity and 72% to 75% specificity, a median of 6.5 months before onset.

Amplification of TCR beta CDR3 regions was carried out from RNA transcripts. For the first round of RT-PCR on the TCR CDR3, the HTBI primer set was used together with the Qiagen OneStep RT-PCR kit. Libraries were constructed in a second round of multiplex PCR, after which size selection and purification were carried out. Paired-end sequencing of the libraries was performed with 100 bp reads on an Illumina HiSeq2000. The original methods were these. SOAPnuke was used to process the raw data, removing reads that contained adapters or uncalled bases, had a mean Phred below 15, or lacked an exact match to the constant primer or identifier. COPE v1.2.5 was used to merge the high-quality paired reads, and each unique nucleotide sequence was defined as a clonotype. Clonotypes were aligned to IMGT TRBV, TRBD and TRBJ reference segments using MiTCR v1.1. The analysis was restricted to V-J combinations with a frequency above 0.0001, which together covered 99% to 99.2% of the repertoires. A TCS score was defined as the ratio of F50 (clonal expansion) to E x V (chaos), with BLOSUM62-based TCRdist applied between CDR3 peptides within each V-J. Welch's t-statistics and random forest reduced 450 to 600 V-J features to 13, which were used in a naive Bayes classifier (R e1071). The public reads were quality trimmed at Q25 with fastp and then assembled into clones with MiXCR by TCRdb, keeping productive beta chains. Rows matching on CDR3 protein sequence are summarized as one entry with the most common DNA and genes. The V and J calls were determined by TCRdb, not by the authors. For this sample the table gives roughly 700,000 distinct CDR3 sequences, of which 15% to 20% were detected only once. The ten largest clones capture roughly 15% of the sample.

Many counts were recorded for this clonotype. Its antigen is not yet known. It has no much larger one-base neighbor in the sample; base qualities were not kept. At the junction V is shortened by 4 bases and J by 0 bases; bases outside the gene matches: 4. Based on the germline V gene, the CDR1 and CDR2 sequences are SGHTA and FQGNSA. The CDR3 runs 15 amino acids, cysteine and phenylalanine included. The retained sequence is limited to the CDR3, 45 bases, with the frame set at the first base. Stable Graves' hyperthyroidism was defined as no progression to ophthalmopathy during 18 months of follow-up. Hyperthyroidism patients were newly diagnosed, with disease duration under 2 months, and aged 18 to 65 years. The study excluded patients with uncontrolled infections, other autoimmune diseases, pregnancy or lactation. Clinical symptoms, serum thyroxine and TRAb, thyroid ultrasound, and orbital computed tomography formed the basis for the diagnoses. Ficoll-Paque density gradient centrifugation was used to isolate PBMCs from under 11 ml of fresh peripheral blood. Total RNA was extracted with Trizol reagent, and quality was checked on an Agilent 2100 Bioanalyzer.

The chain is encoded by TRBV7-2 joined to TRBJ2-7; a stretch of 9 junction bases matches TRBD2. Input material: blood. The TCR sequence derives from a man aged 50-60 years with Graves' hyperthyroidism. The nucleotides are TGTGCCAGCAGCTACGGACTAGCGAGCTCCTACGAGCAGTACTTC. Its product reads: CASSYGLASSYEQYF.